This T cell receptor beta chain was sequenced for a study of Graves' ophthalmopathy and Graves' hyperthyroidism. Stable hyperthyroid donors showed no ophthalmopathy during 18 months follow-up. Newly diagnosed, the hyperthyroidism patients had under 2 months' duration and were aged 18 to 65. In this cohort, patients with other autoimmune diseases, uncontrolled infections, pregnancy or lactation were excluded. This clonotype turned up a few times. Amplified material comprised TCR beta CDR3 regions derived from RNA transcripts. HTBI-primed RT-PCR formed the first round, and a multiplex PCR formed the second. TCRdb reprocessed the multiplex PCR reads with MiXCR, giving one entry per CDR3 protein. Among 400,000 to 450,000 distinct CDR3 sequences listed, roughly 20% were seen once. This CDR3 is 13 amino acids long. Between the trimmed V and J ends, which lost 1 base and 4 bases, there was a span of 8 bases. From germline, CDR1 is GTSNPN and CDR2 SVGIG (reference sequence).

This clonotype was obtained from a woman aged 18 to 35 with stable Graves' hyperthyroidism. The sample consisted of peripheral blood. V and J are TRBV30 and TRBJ1-5; D is undetermined. CDR3 in DNA: TGTGCCTGGAGTGCGACGGAGAATCAGCCCCAGCATTTT. Its translation is CAWSATENQPQHF.